The 24 T cell receptor beta chains given below trace back to one sample, sequenced in a study of shared clonotypes between healthy human individuals. Produced via immunoSEQ multiplex PCR; TCRdb's table is partial and in-frame only. The sample lists approximately 510,000 clones; about four fifths were seen once. Sequenced: PBMCs. The receptors stem from a woman aged 40 to 49 in good health. Some clones in this sample may be carry-over from other donors' samples.

This clone has a handful of counts. The rearrangement uses TRBV7-2 and TRBJ2-5; the match to TRBD2 covers 8 bases. Germline V gene data show CDR1 as SGHTA and CDR2 as FQGNSA. This CDR3 has 13 residues. The V and J ends lost 3 bases and 4 bases, in that order; junction bases with no gene match: 1. CDR3 nucleotide sequence: TGTGCCAGCAGCTTCGGGGGGGGAGAGACCCAGTACTTC. Protein: CASSFGGGETQYF. Variable domain in full (rest from reference TRBV7-2 and TRBJ2-5): GAGVSQSPSNKVTEKGKDVELRCDPISGHTALYWYRQSLGQGLEFLIYFQGNSAPDKSGLPSDRFSAERTGGSVSTLTIQRTQQEDSAVYLCASSFGGGETQYFGPGTRLLVL.

The chain has TRBV19 and TRBJ2-7; 13 bases align to TRBD2. CDR1 LNHDA and CDR2 SQIVND come from the germline V gene (reference sequence). The J segment lost 2 bases and the V segment lost 5 bases, leaving 3 bases of the junction unmatched. This CDR3 spans 15 amino acids. The CDR3 spells CASSSGLAGPYEQYF. CDR3 nucleotide sequence: TGTGCCAGTAGTTCGGGACTAGCGGGACCCTACGAGCAGTACTTC.

In its sample, this clone was seen a few times. The V gene is TRBV6-1, the J gene TRBJ1-1, with a weak D call TRBD1 (6 bases). The germline V and J ends were trimmed by 1 base and 8 bases, with 11 bases remaining between them. Germline CDR1 and CDR2: MNHNS and SASEGT. This CDR3 is 13 amino acids long. The CDR3 sequence is CASSEGDIPEAFF. In DNA form, the CDR3 reads TGTGCCAGCAGTGAAGGGGACATTCCAGAAGCTTTCTTT.

This chain connects TRBV10-3 to TRBJ2-1; TRBD1 matches 8 bases. Germline lookup yields CDR1 ENHRY and CDR2 SYGVKD. V lost 4 bases and J lost 4; bases outside the gene matches: 21. The CDR3 is 20 residues long. CDR3 residues: CAISGPAPPAAGGRYNEQFF. In nucleotides, the CDR3 is TGTGCCATCAGTGGGCCAGCCCCACCTGCGGCAGGGGGCCGGTACAATGAGCAGTTCTTC.

V gene TRBV5-4 combines with J gene TRBJ2-4; 11 bases are shared with TRBD2. V lost 0 bases to trimming and J lost 16 bases; unmatched junction nucleotides: 15. Germline V lookup: CDR1 SGHNT, CDR2 YYREEE (reference sequence). The CDR3 is made up of 16 amino acids. The CDR3 is CASSLDSGLAGGTPYF. Written as DNA, the CDR3 is TGTGCCAGCAGCTTGGATTCGGGGCTAGCGGGAGGCACACCTTACTTC.

This clone was recorded at least ten times. As DNA, the CDR3 is TGTGCCAGCAGTTTAAACAAGCGCTCAGGAGACTATGGCTACACCTTC. This sequence encodes CASSLNKRSGDYGYTF. V gene TRBV28 combines with J gene TRBJ1-2; no reliable D call. Looked up from germline, CDR1 is MDHEN and CDR2 is SYDVKM. Trimming stripped 2 bases from V and 3 bases from J, with 16 bases between. CDR3 length: 16 residues.

The chain joins TRBV4-1 to TRBJ2-5; 14 bases are shared with TRBD2. The J call may be incorrect, as the DNA end agrees better with TRBJ2-7. Germline V lookup: CDR1 MGHRA, CDR2 YSYEKL. The CDR3 sequence is 18 residues long. The CDR3 DNA is TGCGCCAGCAGCCGAGGACTAGCGGGAGGTGCTAAAGGATACGAGCAGTACTTC. It encodes CASSRGLAGGAKGYEQYF.

DNA for the CDR3: TGTGCCAGCAGTTCCTTCCCAGGGGGCATGAGCTATGGCTACACCTTC. Amino acids: CASSSFPGGMSYGYTF. The genes are TRBV27 and TRBJ1-2; 8 bases match TRBD1. V shed 4 bases, J shed 4 bases, and the junction held 11 bases outside the gene matches. The length of the CDR3 is 16 residues. CDR1 and CDR2 (germline): MNHEY, SMNVEV (reference sequence).

The chain has TRBV19 and TRBJ2-7; 7 bases agree with TRBD2. V trimming: 4 bases; J trimming: 1 base; junction bases outside the gene matches: 10. The CDR3 loop spans 16 amino acids. Germline V gene lookup returns CDR1 LNHDA and CDR2 SQIVND (reference sequence). The CDR3: CASSRLSGTGSYEQYF. As DNA, the CDR3 is TGTGCCAGTAGTAGGTTGAGCGGGACTGGATCCTACGAGCAGTACTTC. Full variable domain (remainder filled in from reference TRBV19 and TRBJ2-7): DGGITQSPKYLFRKEGQNVTLSCEQNLNHDAMYWYRQDPGQGLRLIYYSQIVNDFQKGDIAEGYSVSREKKESFPLTVTSAQKNPTAFYLCASSRLSGTGSYEQYFGPGTRLTVT.

This clone occurred many times. The chain has TRBV21-1 and TRBJ2-7; the table's D call TRBD2 went unverified against the DNA. TRBV21-1 is described as a pseudogene. This CDR3 is built from 16 residues. For the CDR3, the DNA is TGTGCCAGCAGCAAAGAGAGGACGGGCGGGGCCTACGAGCAGTACTTC. Translation gives CASSKERTGGAYEQYF.

The genes are TRBV19 and TRBJ2-3; 8 positions match TRBD2. The junction had 6 bases not matched to a gene; V was cut back by 6 bases and J by 4 bases. This CDR3 is built from 14 residues. Germline assignment: CDR1 LNHDA and CDR2 SQIVND (reference sequence). CDR3 region: CASRPGGPSDTQYF. The CDR3 DNA sequence: TGTGCCAGTAGACCGGGAGGGCCTTCAGATACGCAGTATTTT.

This clone was recorded once. The chain uses TRBV2 and TRBJ2-5; TRBD2 might be the D (7 bases). Germline V CDR1 and CDR2: SNHLY, FYNNEI. V lost 7 bases, J lost 7 bases, and 10 bases lay in between. CDR3 length: 11 amino acids. CDR3 sequence: CASTGEGTQYF. In nucleotides, the CDR3 is TGTGCCAGCACAGGGGAGGGGACCCAGTACTTC.

The CDR3: CASSPGTSTEQYF. The CDR3 bases are TGTGCCAGCAGCCCCGGGACTAGTACCGAGCAGTACTTC. The rearrangement uses TRBV7-9 and TRBJ2-7; 8 nucleotides agree with TRBD2. V gave up 5 bases and J gave up 6 bases; unmatched junction bases: 6. The CDR3 runs 13 residues. Germline V CDR1 and CDR2: SEHNR, FQNEAQ (reference sequence).

The chain couples TRBV1 to TRBJ2-1; the listed D gene, TRBD2, was not tested against the DNA. TRBV1 counts as a pseudogene. The CDR3 runs to 10 residues. Here the CDR3 DNA reads TGCACCACCCAGCGGGTTGAGCAGTTCTTC. Protein product: CTTQRVEQFF.

The chain couples TRBV6-1 to TRBJ1-1; 10 nucleotides align to TRBD1. Germline-derived CDR1 and CDR2 are MNHNS and SASEGT. The CDR3 runs to 15 residues. V shed 3 bases, J shed 3 bases, and the junction held 4 bases outside the gene matches. This CDR3 reads CASSEGDRGYTEAFF. CDR3 sequence (DNA): TGTGCCAGCAGTGAGGGGGACAGGGGATACACTGAAGCTTTCTTT.

The chain joins TRBV20-1 to TRBJ2-1; D is undetermined. Trimming pared 7 bases from V and 6 bases from J, leaving 7 bases between. Germline V gene data show CDR1 as DFQATT and CDR2 as SNEGSKA (reference sequence). This CDR3 has 10 residues. CDR3 DNA: TGCAGTGTATTCGGCAATGAGCAGTTCTTC. Its translation: CSVFGNEQFF.

This clone was observed once. The chain couples TRBV28 to TRBJ2-7, with D possibly being TRBD2 (5 bases). V was trimmed by 3 bases and J by 2 bases, leaving 5 bases between them. CDR3 length: 12 residues. Germline V gives CDR1 MDHEN, CDR2 SYDVKM. The CDR3 sequence is CASSLRAYEQYF. CDR3 DNA sequence: TGTGCCAGCAGTTTGCGGGCCTACGAGCAGTACTTC.

This clone has just a few counts. The chain is built from TRBV11-3 and TRBJ2-6; a possible D gene is TRBD2 (6 bases). The germline V gene encodes CDR1 SGHNT and CDR2 YENEEA. The CDR3 consists of 16 residues. V dropped 2 bases and J dropped 4 bases, with 12 bases sitting between them. The CDR3 nucleotides are TGTGCCAGCAGCTTACTGTCGGGAGCGGGGGCCAACGTCCTGACTTTC. Translating it yields CASSLLSGAGANVLTF.

This chain joins TRBV6-1 and TRBJ1-4; D possibly corresponds to TRBD1 (5 bases). From germline, CDR1 is MNHNS and CDR2 SASEGT. The CDR3 spans 15 residues. V lost 4 bases and J 4 bases, leaving 13 bases between the germline ends. Here the CDR3 reads CASSAPGRYNEKLFF. The CDR3 DNA is TGTGCCAGCAGTGCCCCGGGACGGTATAATGAAAAACTGTTTTTT.

V usage is TRBV2 and J usage is TRBJ2-2; 9 bases match TRBD2. There are 16 residues in the CDR3. Germline CDR1 reads SNHLY; CDR2 reads FYNNEI. V was clipped by 5 bases and J by 2 bases; unmatched bases: 6. This chain's CDR3 is CASSPGLAANTGELFF. The CDR3 DNA reads as TGTGCCAGCAGTCCGGGACTAGCTGCAAACACCGGGGAGCTGTTTTTT.

The CDR3 here is CASSPGAFRPYEQYF. CDR3 nucleotide sequence: TGTGCCAGCAGCCCCGGGGCTTTCCGGCCCTACGAGCAGTACTTC. The chain has TRBV4-2 and TRBJ2-7; D may match TRBD1 or TRBD2 (5 bases each). The CDR3 contains 15 residues. V was pared by 4 bases and J by 2 bases, with 15 bases between. Germline V CDR1 and CDR2: LGHNA, YNFKEQ.

This clone is a singleton in its sample. The chain uses TRBV6-1 and TRBJ1-2; 7 positions agree with TRBD1. This CDR3 has 14 amino acids. The germline CDR1 and CDR2 sequences are MNHNS and SASEGT. Trimming removed 2 bases from V and 8 bases from J; junction bases left unmatched: 8. The CDR3 protein is CASSEMGDRGGYTF. In DNA, the CDR3 is TGTGCCAGCAGTGAAATGGGGGACAGAGGCGGCTACACCTTC.

The chain joins TRBV28 to TRBJ2-3; 16 nucleotides line up with TRBD2. V gave up 7 bases and J gave up 4 bases; unmatched junction bases: 14. This CDR3 region has 19 residues. CDR1 and CDR2 (germline): MDHEN, SYDVKM. CDR3 loop: CASTITGLAGGPSSDTQYF. The CDR3 region has the DNA TGTGCCAGCACTATTACGGGACTAGCGGGAGGGCCAAGCTCAGATACGCAGTATTTT.

The sample holds a few counts of this clone. V and J are TRBV6-1 and TRBJ1-1, with TRBD1 identical over 7 bases. This CDR3 region has 13 residues. The germline V gene has CDR1 MNHNS and CDR2 SASEGT. V lost 5 bases to trimming and J lost 1 base; unmatched junction nucleotides: 1. CDR3 in amino acids: CASSRQGNTEAFF. The CDR3 DNA reads as TGTGCCAGCAGTCGACAGGGGAACACTGAAGCTTTCTTT.